The rows below give T cell receptor beta chains drawn from one sample of a study of T cells in Graves' hyperthyroidism and ophthalmopathy. TCRdb redid the calling of the multiplex PCR reads with MiXCR, one entry per CDR3 protein. Among about 300,000 distinct CDR3 sequences listed, roughly 19% were seen once. Sequencing was performed on blood. These receptors were obtained from a man aged 45-65 years with Graves' ophthalmopathy. CDR3s include the opening cysteine and the closing phenylalanine or tryptophan. Each record gives: D gene, clone size, J gene, V gene, CDR3 DNA, CDR3 protein. The D gene is left open where the match is weak. Expanded clones get a size class; other rows say once, few or many, or leave the size out.

- | - | TRBJ1-2 | TRBV20-1 | TGCAGTGCTAGAGATCAGTATCCAGGGCTTTCTAACTATGGCTACACCTTC | CSARDQYPGLSNYGYTF
- | - | TRBJ1-3 | TRBV3-1 | TGTGCCAGCAGCCAAGGGCACGGGACCGGAAACACCATATATTTT | CASSQGHGTGNTIYF
- | - | TRBJ2-6 | TRBV12-3/TRBV12-4 | TGTGCCAGCAGCCCCCGACAGGACTTCTCTGGGGCCAACGTCCTGACTTTC | CASSPRQDFSGANVLTF
TRBD2 | few | TRBJ2-7 | TRBV10-3 | TGTGCCATCAGTGAGAGAAGCGGGAGGGCCTACGAGCAGTACTTC | CAISERSGRAYEQYF
- | - | TRBJ1-1 | TRBV4-2 | TGTGCCAGCAGCCACGCTTTTTCGATGAACACTGAAGCTTTCTTT | CASSHAFSMNTEAFF
TRBD1 | - | TRBJ1-3 | TRBV28 | TGTGCCAGCAGACCAGGGACAGCCGGAAACACCATATATTTT | CASRPGTAGNTIYF
TRBD2 | many | TRBJ2-1 | TRBV5-1 | TGCGCCAGCAGCTCCAGCGGGACTAGCCACAATGAGCAGTTCTTC | CASSSSGTSHNEQFF
TRBD2 | - | TRBJ2-5 | TRBV13 | TGTGCCAGCAGCTCCGGGAGGGCCCAGACGTACTTC | CASSSGRAQTYF
TRBD1 | - | TRBJ2-4 | TRBV10-2 | TGCGCCAGCAGTGGGACAGGGTCGGGGGAAAACATTCAGTACTTC | CASSGTGSGENIQYF
- | - | TRBJ1-4 | TRBV5-1 | TGCGCCAGCACAGGGGTCGGGAGTGAAAAACTGTTTTTT | CASTGVGSEKLFF